Sequencing of this T cell receptor beta chain was carried out in a study of T cell responses to AZD1222 COVID-19 vaccine (dated by TCRdb to about 2021). Regarding the research as a whole: A total of under 250 trial participants underwent TCR sequencing, of whom 200 to 220 had received two doses of AZD1222 and approximately 25 had received two doses of the MenACWY control vaccine. Trial participants were enrolled by age into subgroups of 18-55, 56-69 and 70-plus years, and roughly 150, 30 and 60 TCR-sequenced participants, respectively, were included in these subgroups.

The CDR3 regions of human TCRbeta chains were analyzed by immunosequencing. Turning to the authors' computational methods: Repertoire TCRs were checked for matches against a reference library of SARS-CoV-2-specific TCRs that had been generated using the MIRA antigen-specificity platform. Breadth meant the fraction of unique TCRs that were SARS-CoV-2-associated, whereas depth meant the fraction of total T cells that were SARS-CoV-2-associated. Using the MIRA data, each spike-specific TCR was assigned both to the spike region to which the TCR was reactive and to a CD4 or CD8 class. Log10-transformed breadth and depth values were compared by one-way ANOVA with Sidak's multiple comparisons tests. TCRdb holds this immuneACCESS table with in-frame rearrangements only. Some clones are missing; in checked studies, unresolved V genes explain under half, and the rest has no known cause. V, J and clone size were drawn from that table, and D and trimming were deduced from the DNA. The sample table records around 100,000 clones; 87% of these occur just once. The ten largest clones add up to about 2.5% of the sample.

Overall study results and their limits: CD4 TCRs associated with the vaccine covered the entire spike protein, and the dominant responses were in regions 160-218 and 743-854. Reportedly, close to half of the unique spike-specific TCRs recognized epitopes lying outside the regions that are mutated in the B.1.351 and B.1.1.7 variants. Because no day 14 peak-response samples were available, repertoires were characterized only after the peak T cell response. A significant rise in spike-specific TCR breadth and depth was observed after two AZD1222 doses relative to day 0 and relative to MenACWY recipients. In the small 56-69-year group, the increase in depth fell short of significance, most likely because of low power. Conclusions about previously exposed vaccinees are limited because only five to seven AZD1222 recipients were SARS-CoV-2 seropositive at baseline. Most participants were white British and females outnumbered males, and the authors suggested that clonal diversity may have been underestimated.

As for this clone: Its antigen target is currently unknown. No much larger clonotype is one base removed from it; base qualities were not supplied.

The time point label of this sample denotes: about 28 days (+/-7) after the second vaccine dose. AZD1222 recipients with second doses at about 4 weeks or about 12 weeks were pooled, because spike-specific TCR depth and breadth did not differ between schedules. Vaccinee samples came from UK trials COV001 and COV002, including a single-blind randomized controlled phase 2/3 trial of AZD1222 (ChAdOx1 nCoV-19) in healthy adults. For TCRbeta chain sequencing, PBMC samples from trial participants were taken at day 0 and at day 28 after the second dose. Taken from cysteine to phenylalanine, the CDR3 has 15 residues. Of all the DNA, just the CDR3 is kept, 45 bases in frame from base 1. The V end loses 1 base and the J end loses 4 bases, and a stretch of 14 bases separates them. As encoded in the germline V gene, CDR1 is SGHDT while CDR2 is YYEEEE.

The chain uses TRBV5-6 and TRBJ1-1; the D gene is perhaps TRBD1, from 6 matching bases. The source material was peripheral blood, sampled 28 days after the second AZD1222 dose. The origin of this receptor is an adult who received the AZD1222 COVID-19 vaccine. The CDR3 is CASSLIPGEGTEAFF. The DNA is TGTGCCAGCAGCTTGATTCCAGGGGAGGGCACTGAAGCTTTCTTT.